One sample yielded the 22 T cell receptor beta chains listed below, sequenced in a study of blood T cells in healthy people across ages (dated by TCRdb to the mid-2010s). Receptor libraries were prepared by 5' RACE. Reads for this sample came from an Illumina HiSeq 2500. A second PCR of 7 to 11 cycles was performed with a sample-barcoded 5' primer and a J-beta primer mix. The public sequencing data were trimmed at Q25 with fastp and processed into clonotypes with MiXCR by TCRdb, which kept only in-frame beta chains. One record per CDR3 amino acid sequence lists the most common genes and DNA. The sample records some 890,000 distinct CDR3 sequences, about 27% of which are singletons. Roughly 10% of the sample belongs to the ten largest clones. This sample also belongs to another study, concerning T cells of mothers and their children.

The sequenced sample was blood. The source is a woman in her thirties or forties in good health.

Only a few counts were recorded for this clonotype. This sequence joins TRBV14 and TRBJ1-1; D is unclear. V was pared by 4 bases and J by 10 bases, with 13 bases between. From germline, CDR1 is SGHDN and CDR2 FVKESK. The CDR3 runs to 12 residues. The CDR3 DNA reads TGTGCCAGCAGCCCAAGCAGGATTGGAGCTTTCTTT. Translating it yields CASSPSRIGAFF.

This clonotype was seen repeatedly, ten times or more. V is TRBV28 and J is TRBJ2-7; perhaps TRBD1 as D (5 bases). Between the trimmed V and J ends, which lost 6 bases and 4 bases, there was a span of 13 bases. Germline CDR1 reads MDHEN; CDR2 reads SYDVKM. The CDR3 is 13 residues long. The CDR3 DNA follows: TGTGCCAGCAGCACCACCCCAGGGTACGAGCAGTACTTC. Its translation: CASSTTPGYEQYF.

As to this clonotype: A much larger clone lies a single base off, so this may be a read error. The gene calls are TRBV6-5 and TRBJ1-2; 7 bases match TRBD1. This CDR3 is built from 13 residues. Germline CDR1 is MNHEY and CDR2 is SVGAGI. Trimming took 7 bases from V and 4 from J; bases not matched to a gene: 6. Here the CDR3 DNA reads TGTGCCAGCAAAGGACAGGAAACCTATGGCTACACCTTC. It translates to CASKGQETYGYTF.

This clonotype occurred a few times. This chain links TRBV7-8 with TRBJ1-2; 7 bases agree with TRBD1. V dropped 1 base and J dropped 8; count of bases not matched to a gene: 10. This CDR3 has 15 amino acids. Germline loops: CDR1 SGHVS, CDR2 FQNEAQ. CDR3 sequence reads: CASSLGQGGVWGYTF. The CDR3 DNA is TGTGCCAGCAGCTTAGGGCAGGGGGGTGTATGGGGCTACACCTTC.

This clonotype turned up a few times. One base away lies a much larger clone, so this may be a sequencing read error. The chain has TRBV7-2 and TRBJ2-5, with 8 positions matching TRBD2. CDR1 and CDR2 from the germline V gene are SGHTA and FQGNSA. This CDR3 is built from 15 residues. This CDR3 reads CASNLQRGSQETQYF. The DNA for the CDR3 is TGTGCCAGCAACTTACAGCGGGGGAGCCAAGAGACCCAGTACTTC.

This clonotype was counted between two and nine times. The chain is built from TRBV4-1 and TRBJ1-6, with D maybe TRBD1 (5 bases). Trimming left V 2 bases short and J 7 bases short, with 12 bases between. This CDR3 region has 15 residues. From germline, CDR1 is MGHRA and CDR2 YSYEKL. As DNA, the CDR3 is TGCGCCAGCAGCCAATCCGGGGCTGACAATTCACCCCTCCACTTT. Amino acids: CASSQSGADNSPLHF.

This chain joins TRBV3-1 and TRBJ1-1; possible D gene TRBD1, 6 bases. Germline values: CDR1 LGHDT, CDR2 YNNKEL (reference sequence). The CDR3 has 16 amino acids. The V end was cut by 3 bases, the J end by 6 bases, with 20 bases between. The CDR3 loop is CASSHGPHRVVAEAFF. As DNA, the CDR3 is TGTGCCAGCAGCCATGGCCCCCACAGGGTGGTGGCTGAAGCTTTCTTT.

On this clonotype: A clone one base away is much larger, so this may be a read error. V and J are TRBV7-2 and TRBJ2-6, with no clear D. Germline-derived CDR1 and CDR2 are SGHTA and FQGNSA. This CDR3 region has 15 residues. The CDR3 spells CASSRRAFEANVRTF. The CDR3 bases are TGTGCCAGCAGCCGCCGGGCTTTCGAGGCCAACGTCCGGACTTTC.

The chain has TRBV15 and TRBJ2-5, with a possible D match to TRBD1 (6 bases). The J call is in doubt because the DNA end fits TRBJ2-1 better. The CDR3 totals 16 residues. CDR1 LNHNV and CDR2 YYDKDF come from the germline V gene (reference sequence). The CDR3 DNA reads as TGTGCCACCAGCAGAGATCGGGCAGGGGTTTGGGAGACCCAGTTCTTC. Protein: CATSRDRAGVWETQFF.

This clonotype occurred a few times. V gene TRBV12-3 or TRBV12-4 combines with J gene TRBJ2-2, with D hard to call. The germline V and J ends were trimmed by 5 bases and 0 bases, with 16 bases remaining between them. The CDR3 totals 17 residues. The CDR3, as DNA: TGTGCCAGCAGTCCATCCTTGATGAGCGCGAACACCGGGGAGCTGTTTTTT. Protein sequence: CASSPSLMSANTGELFF.

The chain recombines TRBV7-8 with TRBJ2-2; D uncertain. The germline CDR1 and CDR2 sequences are SGHVS and FQNEAQ. This CDR3 contains 14 residues. V was cut by 8 bases and J by 4 bases, with 14 bases left in between. This CDR3 reads CASAARHPTGELFF. The CDR3 DNA follows: TGTGCCAGCGCGGCGCGACACCCCACCGGGGAGCTGTTTTTT.

In the case of this clonotype: A read error may explain this, as a much larger clone is one base away. The CDR3 coding sequence is TGCAGCGTCCGGACAGGGATAAGCTACAAGCAGTACTTC. Its translation is CSVRTGISYKQYF. The J gene is TRBJ2-7, the V gene TRBV29-1; 8 nucleotides agree with TRBD1. Germline V CDR1 and CDR2: SQVTM, ANQGSEA. CDR3 size: 13 residues.

The chain uses TRBV2 and TRBJ2-3; 13 positions match TRBD2. There are 17 residues in the CDR3. From germline, CDR1 is SNHLY and CDR2 FYNNEI. The V gene end was trimmed by 6 bases and the J gene end by 2 bases; junction bases not matched to a gene: 8. The DNA for the CDR3 is TGTGCCAGCAGGGGGGGACTAGCGGGGATGTTCACAGATACGCAGTATTTT. Its protein product is CASRGGLAGMFTDTQYF.

This clonotype was seen more than once but under ten times. A much larger clonotype is one base distant, so this may be a read error. The gene calls are TRBV29-1 and TRBJ2-6; the D is unclear. The CDR3 is 17 residues long. The germline V gene has CDR1 SQVTM and CDR2 ANQGSEA. The CDR3 DNA reads TGCAGCGTTGACGAAGGACCGATGAGCTCTGGGACCAACGTCCTGACTTTC. It yields the protein CSVDEGPMSSGTNVLTF. Variable domain in full (rest from reference TRBV29-1 and TRBJ2-6): SAVISQKPSRDICQRGTSLTIQCQVDSQVTMMFWYRQQPGQSLTLIATANQGSEATYESGFVIDKFPISRPNLTFSTLTVSNMSPEDSSIYLCSVDEGPMSSGTNVLTFGAGSRLTVL.

The J gene is TRBJ1-2, the V gene TRBV7-2; 11 bases line up with TRBD1. This CDR3 is 16 amino acids long. Germline-derived CDR1 and CDR2 are SGHTA and FQGNSA. V was clipped by 5 bases and J by 2 bases; unmatched bases: 7. CDR3 sequence: CASSEVRDRGNYGYTF. The CDR3 DNA reads TGTGCCAGCAGCGAAGTCCGGGACAGGGGGAACTATGGCTACACCTTC.

This chain joins TRBV5-1 and TRBJ1-4; the match to TRBD1 covers 11 bases. Germline CDR1 is SGHRS and CDR2 is YFSETQ. The CDR3 extends over 16 amino acids. The trim removed 4 bases at V and 4 bases at J, leaving 6 bases unmatched. This CDR3 reads CASSPGTGGNNEKLFF. In nucleotides, the CDR3 is TGCGCCAGCAGCCCGGGGACAGGGGGTAATAATGAAAAACTGTTTTTT.

This sequence joins TRBV7-2 and TRBJ2-4, with a weak D call TRBD1 (5 bases). This CDR3 is built from 15 residues. Germline CDR1 is SGHTA and CDR2 is FQGNSA. V lost 1 base and J lost 13, with 20 bases in between. CDR3: CASSLVGLSYNEQYF. For the CDR3, the DNA is TGTGCCAGCAGCTTAGTGGGGCTGTCCTACAATGAGCAGTACTTC.

This clonotype appeared a few times. This chain links TRBV7-3 with TRBJ1-2; D remains unclear. Germline assignment: CDR1 SGHTA and CDR2 FQGTGA. This CDR3 contains 15 residues. Deletions cut 1 base from V and 0 bases from J, with 9 bases between. For the CDR3, the DNA is TGTGCCAGCAGCTTAAGGGCCGAACCTAACTATGGCTACACCTTC. Translating gives CASSLRAEPNYGYTF.

This clonotype turned up a few times. The CDR3 is CASSDRTSSTDTQYF. The DNA of the CDR3 is TGTGCCAGCAGTGACAGGACATCTAGCACAGATACGCAGTATTTT. The rearrangement joins TRBV2 to TRBJ2-3; D might be TRBD1 (5 bases). The length of the CDR3 is 15 residues. V lost 3 bases and J lost 0, with 10 bases in between. Germline CDR1 reads SNHLY; CDR2 reads FYNNEI.

With respect to this clonotype: Relative to the germline gene, one junction end is altered; a read error may explain this. CDR3 in amino acids: CASRYSDRSYGYTF. CDR3 in DNA: TGTGCCAGCAGGTACTCGGACAGGAGCTATGGCTACACCTTT. V usage is TRBV6-6 and J usage is TRBJ1-2, with TRBD1 matching over 7 bases. The CDR3 extends over 14 amino acids. CDR1 is MNHNY, CDR2 SVGAGI, per germline (reference sequence).

V gene TRBV7-2 combines with J gene TRBJ2-4; 8 bases map to TRBD2. V was clipped by 4 bases and J by 13 bases; unmatched bases: 21. The CDR3 totals 17 residues. Germline CDR1 SGHTA, CDR2 FQGNSA. The CDR3 loop is CASSSQQGLVLYNEQYF. DNA for the CDR3: TGTGCCAGCAGCTCACAACAGGGACTAGTCCTCTACAATGAGCAGTACTTC.

DNA for the CDR3: TGTGCCAGCAGGGAGGACAGGGCCTACAATGAGCAGTTCTTC. This sequence encodes CASREDRAYNEQFF. This chain uses TRBV2 with TRBJ2-1, with 8 bases that match TRBD1. Germline V lookup: CDR1 SNHLY, CDR2 FYNNEI. J lost 2 bases, V lost 6 bases, and 3 bases had no gene match. CDR3 length: 14 amino acids.